This T cell receptor (beta chain) was sequenced in a study of blood T cells in healthy people across ages. The second PCR ran about 6 to 12 cycles with a sample-barcoded 5' primer and J-beta primers. The study obtained at least 2.5 million CDR3-containing paired-end reads from every sample. Via MiXCR, TCRdb re-called the 5' RACE reads, giving one row per CDR3 protein. Counted here are over 950,000 distinct CDR3 sequences, roughly 51% occurring once; the ten biggest clones make up about 21%. V was cut by 5 bases and J by 2 bases, with 13 bases left in between. The CDR3 is 14 amino acids. Germline CDR1 reads SEHNR; CDR2 reads FQNEAQ (reference sequence). Ranging in age from about 6 to 90, the donors were healthy Caucasian individuals from Russia. The authors drew 7.5 to 10 milliliters of peripheral blood from each donor. Study-level points and caveats: Per million T cells, TCR beta diversity dropped roughly linearly as age increased.

Many counts were recorded for this clonotype. The antigen remains undetermined. The receptor's source is a woman aged 55-69 years in good health. Sequencing input: blood. The rearrangement links TRBV7-9 to TRBJ2-7; D is possibly TRBD1 (6 bases). CDR3 region: CASSPGVHPYEQYF. The CDR3 region has the DNA TGTGCCAGCAGCCCAGGGGTACATCCCTACGAGCAGTACTTC.